Each of the 4 T cell receptor beta chains below was sequenced from the same sample in a study of vaccination and CD4 T cells after COVID-19 (dated by TCRdb to the early 2020s). Library preparation employed PCR. The sample was run on an Illumina iSeq 100. At the Johns Hopkins FTIC core, DNA from the cultured CD4+ T cells underwent TCR sequencing with the Oncomine TCR Beta short-read assay. Using fastp at Q25 and MiXCR, TCRdb reprocessed the public reads and kept productive beta chains. One record per CDR3 amino acid sequence lists the most common genes and DNA. This sample is represented by about 24,000 distinct CDR3 sequences; 30% of them were singletons. The ten largest clones represent approximately 3% of the sample. These receptors lack a known antigen. This sample's time point label indicates: late sampling 161 to 241 days after vaccination in three convalescent patients. In the paper's terms, the treatment or condition label means: approximately 9-day PBMC culture with coronavirus spike peptide pools or control peptides (ViraFEST assay).

The sequencing here drew on CD4+ T cells from blood, cultured in vitro, taken about 7 months after SARS-CoV-2 vaccination. These receptors originate from a human donor who had recovered from COVID-19.

This rearrangement joins TRBV5-4 to TRBJ2-7; TRBD2 aligns across 9 bases. Trimming at V came to 5 bases and at J to 3 bases, leaving 3 bases not matched to a gene. The CDR3 totals 13 residues. Germline V gives CDR1 SGHNT, CDR2 YYREEE (reference sequence). DNA for the CDR3: TGTGCCAGCAGTGTAGCGGGAGTCTACGAGCAGTACTTC. It is translated as CASSVAGVYEQYF.

The V call is TRBV20-1, the J call TRBJ1-6; D perhaps matches TRBD1 (6 bases). Germline V lookup: CDR1 DFQATT, CDR2 SNEGSKA (reference sequence). This CDR3 has 13 residues. Trimming took off 1 base at V and 10 bases at J, with 11 bases between the two ends. CDR3 sequence reads: CSARGGRESPLHF. CDR3 coding DNA: TGCAGTGCTAGAGGGGGGCGCGAATCACCCCTCCACTTT.

The table lists this clonotype with a few counts. The V gene is TRBV6-1, the J gene TRBJ2-1, with TRBD2 matching over 9 bases. The CDR3 is made up of 13 amino acids. The V segment lost 6 bases and the J segment 4 bases; nucleotides outside the gene matches: 1. The germline V gene encodes CDR1 MNHNS and CDR2 SASEGT. The CDR3 bases are TGTGCCAGCAGGGCGGGAGGGTACAATGAGCAGTTCTTC. This translates into CASRAGGYNEQFF.

The rearrangement joins TRBV20-1 to TRBJ2-4; 8 bases match TRBD2. CDR1 DFQATT and CDR2 SNEGSKA come from the germline V gene (reference sequence). The V gene end was trimmed by 6 bases and the J gene end by 5 bases; junction bases not matched to a gene: 12. CDR3 length equals 15 residues. CDR3 residues: CSAAETGLVQNIQYF. In DNA, the CDR3 is TGCAGTGCCGCCGAAACGGGACTAGTACAAAACATTCAGTACTTC.